These 11 T cell receptor beta chains were all obtained from the same sample, sequenced in a study of regulatory T cells in long-lasting Graves disease. According to the study, TCR beta libraries were built with iRepertoire HTBI primers and CDR3-region Arm-PCR. MiXCR, applied by TCRdb to the multiplex PCR reads, yields one record per CDR3 protein. The sample holds 300,000 to 400,000 distinct CDR3 sequences, 15% to 20% seen once. Indicated time point: newly diagnosed GD, antithyroid drugs for less than 3 months. Isolated PBMC RNA provided the starting material for the TCR library. Source: peripheral blood mononuclear cells (PBMCs), taken at new diagnosis, from a patient treated with antithyroid drugs. All receptors derive from a female donor with Graves disease.

This clonotype was detected many times. The gene calls are TRBV29-1 and TRBJ1-4; no clear D gene. Trimming took 6 bases from V and 10 from J, leaving 12 bases between them. Looked up from germline, CDR1 is SQVTM and CDR2 is ANQGSEA. The CDR3 length is 11 residues. The CDR3: CSVDAKGKLFF. CDR3 DNA sequence: TGCAGCGTCGACGCTAAGGGAAAACTGTTTTTT.

V is TRBV6-1 and J is TRBJ2-7; 12 nucleotides align to TRBD2. J gave up 5 bases and V 6 bases, and 5 bases lay outside the gene matches. There are 14 residues in the CDR3. Germline V CDR1 and CDR2: MNHNS, SASEGT. The CDR3 region has the DNA TGTGCCAGCAGACGCGGACTAGCGGGAAACGAGCAGTACTTC. Protein: CASRRGLAGNEQYF.

The gene calls are TRBV18 and TRBJ2-1, with 8 bases matching TRBD1. J was trimmed by 2 bases and V by 2 bases; bases with no gene match: 2. This CDR3 spans 15 amino acids. Germline values: CDR1 KGHSH, CDR2 LQKENI. CDR3 sequence (DNA): TGTGCCAGCTCACCAGGACAGGGAACCTACAATGAGCAGTTCTTC. Protein product: CASSPGQGTYNEQFF.

This clonotype was seen repeatedly, ten times or more. The genes are TRBV12-3 or TRBV12-4 and TRBJ1-5; a weak D match, TRBD1 (5 bases). V lost 5 bases, J lost 6 bases, and 17 bases lay in between. This CDR3 spans 15 amino acids. CDR3 DNA sequence: TGTGCCAGCAGTCCTACAGGTCCAAGCGGTCAGCCCCAGCATTTT. Amino acids: CASSPTGPSGQPQHF.

This clonotype has only a few counts. The V gene is TRBV6-1, the J gene TRBJ1-1, with D tentatively TRBD1 (5 bases). V lost 5 bases and J 11 bases, leaving 15 bases between the germline ends. Germline assignment: CDR1 MNHNS and CDR2 SASEGT. CDR3 size: 12 residues. DNA of the CDR3: TGTGCCAGCAGTTTAGGGGACGGCAAGGCTTTCTTT. This codes for CASSLGDGKAFF.

Ten or more counts support this clonotype. The chain couples TRBV7-9 to TRBJ1-5; a possible D gene is TRBD1 (5 bases). Germline V gene lookup returns CDR1 SEHNR and CDR2 FQNEAQ (reference sequence). Trimming removed 8 bases at V and 5 bases at J, with 7 bases between. The CDR3 contains 11 residues. The CDR3 DNA sequence: TGTGCCAGCGGGGCGGATCAGCCCCAGCATTTT. This encodes CASGADQPQHF.

This clonotype was seen a few times. This chain joins TRBV20-1 and TRBJ2-7; D is ambiguous. The length of the CDR3 is 11 residues. The germline CDR1 and CDR2 sequences are DFQATT and SNEGSKA (reference sequence). Between the trimmed V and J ends, which lost 3 bases and 6 bases, there was a span of 9 bases. The CDR3 coding sequence is TGCAGTGCTAGTCGAGCTGGCGAGCAGTACTTC. It specifies CSASRAGEQYF.

Ten or more counts support this clonotype. The chain employs TRBV27 and TRBJ1-5; no firm D call. The CDR3 extends over 15 amino acids. The germline V gene has CDR1 MNHEY and CDR2 SMNVEV (reference sequence). Trimming stripped 3 bases from V and 6 bases from J, with 15 bases between. The CDR3 region has the DNA TGTGCCAGCAGTTTCAGGACCGATGCGGGTCAGCCCCAGCATTTT. Protein sequence: CASSFRTDAGQPQHF.

This clonotype was seen at least ten times. This chain joins TRBV12-5 and TRBJ2-2, with 9 nucleotides matching TRBD2. The V segment lost 8 bases and the J segment 3 bases; nucleotides outside the gene matches: 4. Germline-derived CDR1 and CDR2 are LGHNT and FRNRAP. CDR3 length: 14 amino acids. The CDR3 loop reads CASRTSVDTGELFF. The CDR3 DNA reads TGTGCTAGTCGGACTAGCGTCGACACCGGGGAGCTGTTTTTT.

The gene calls are TRBV7-8 and TRBJ2-3, with 9 bases fitting TRBD1. Germline loops: CDR1 SGHVS, CDR2 FQNEAQ. The CDR3 covers 16 residues. Trimming cost V 5 bases and J 3 bases; bases outside gene matches: 9. CDR3 in amino acids: CASSVYRGHETDTQYF. The CDR3 bases are TGTGCCAGCAGCGTGTACAGGGGGCATGAGACAGATACGCAGTATTTT.

At least ten counts were recorded for this clonotype. The chain couples TRBV10-2 to TRBJ2-2; the D is unclear. Germline values: CDR1 WSHSY, CDR2 SAAADI. Trimming removed 3 bases at V and 7 bases at J, with 9 bases between. This CDR3 comprises 13 residues. Written as DNA, the CDR3 is TGCGCCAGCAGTGACGGCGGCAGCGGGGAGCTGTTTTTT. Protein sequence: CASSDGGSGELFF.